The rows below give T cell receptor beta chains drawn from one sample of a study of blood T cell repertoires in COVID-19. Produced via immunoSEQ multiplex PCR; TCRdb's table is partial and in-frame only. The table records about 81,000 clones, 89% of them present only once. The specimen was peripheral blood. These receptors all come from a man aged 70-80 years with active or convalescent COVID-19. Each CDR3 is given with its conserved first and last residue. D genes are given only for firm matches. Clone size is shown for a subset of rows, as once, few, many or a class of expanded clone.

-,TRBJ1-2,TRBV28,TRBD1,CASRKLTGPTGYTF,TGTGCCAGCAGGAAACTGACAGGGCCAACGGGCTACACCTTC
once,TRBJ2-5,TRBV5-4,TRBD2,CASSPGTSGGETQYF,TGTGCCAGCAGCCCCGGGACTAGCGGGGGCGAGACCCAGTACTTC
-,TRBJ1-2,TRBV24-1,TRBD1,CATSDPSTGLYGYTF,TGTGCCACCAGTGACCCCTCGACAGGGTTGTATGGCTACACCTTC
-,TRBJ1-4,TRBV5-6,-,CASSPGSRRSGEKLFF,TGTGCCAGCAGCCCTGGCAGTCGGCGATCGGGAGAAAAACTGTTTTTT
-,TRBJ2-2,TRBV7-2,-,CASSQSRAQGRELFF,TGTGCCAGCAGCCAAAGCAGGGCCCAAGGCCGGGAGCTGTTTTTT
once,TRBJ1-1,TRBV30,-,CAWSVSNLQGSRTEAFF,TGTGCCTGGAGTGTTTCCAACCTCCAGGGTTCCCGCACTGAAGCTTTCTTT
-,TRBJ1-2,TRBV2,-,CASMPRGAGYGYTF,TGTGCCAGCATGCCACGGGGGGCGGGCTATGGCTACACCTTC
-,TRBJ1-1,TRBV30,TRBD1,CAWKGQGFTEAFF,TGTGCCTGGAAGGGACAGGGGTTTACTGAAGCTTTCTTT
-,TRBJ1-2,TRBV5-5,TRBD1,CASSWTLGQGASGYTF,TGTGCCAGCAGCTGGACCCTGGGACAGGGGGCGAGTGGCTACACCTTC
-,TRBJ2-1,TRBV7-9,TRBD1,CASSLGEGAILPPQFF,TGTGCCAGCAGCTTAGGCGAGGGGGCTATTCTCCCCCCACAGTTCTTC
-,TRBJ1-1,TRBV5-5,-,CASSFLSRDTEAFF,TGTGCCAGCAGCTTTTTGTCGAGGGACACTGAAGCTTTCTTT
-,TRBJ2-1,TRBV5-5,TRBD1,CASSPIGDRATYNEQFF,TGTGCCAGCAGCCCGATTGGGGACAGGGCGACCTACAATGAGCAGTTCTTC
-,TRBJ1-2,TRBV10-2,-,CASSIAMTTGGYTF,TGCGCCAGCAGTATTGCCATGACTACTGGCGGCTACACCTTC
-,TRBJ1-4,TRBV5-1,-,CASRPTGTATNEKLFF,TGCGCCAGCCGGCCCACCGGGACTGCAACTAATGAAAAACTGTTTTTT
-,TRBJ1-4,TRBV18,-,CASSPLQFPTNEKLFF,TGTGCCAGCTCACCACTCCAGTTTCCTACTAATGAAAAACTGTTTTTT
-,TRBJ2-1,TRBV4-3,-,CASSQGSFSVNEQFF,TGCGCCAGCAGCCAGGGTAGCTTTTCGGTCAATGAGCAGTTCTTC
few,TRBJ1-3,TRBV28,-,CASSFSPRSGLSGNTIYF,TGTGCCAGCAGTTTTTCCCCCCGTTCGGGACTCTCTGGAAACACCATATATTTT
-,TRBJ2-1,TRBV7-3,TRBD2,CASSLTFTSGGAGEQFF,TGTGCCAGCAGCTTAACCTTCACTAGCGGGGGGGCTGGTGAGCAGTTCTTC
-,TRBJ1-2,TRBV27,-,CASSNDGLYGYTF,TGTGCCAGCAGTAACGACGGACTCTATGGCTACACCTTC
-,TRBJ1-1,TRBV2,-,CASRGVRTANTEAFF,TGTGCCAGCAGGGGAGTAAGGACGGCGAACACTGAAGCTTTCTTT
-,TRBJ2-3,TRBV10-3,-,CAISDSWLGVTQYF,TGTGCCATCAGTGACTCCTGGCTAGGGGTTACGCAGTATTTT
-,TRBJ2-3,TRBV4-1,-,CASSQYVGDTQYF,TGCGCCAGCAGCCAGTATGTCGGAGATACGCAGTATTTT
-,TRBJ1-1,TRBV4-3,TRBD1,CASSRGRQGLNTEAFF,TGCGCCAGCAGCCGAGGAAGACAGGGCCTAAACACTGAAGCTTTCTTT
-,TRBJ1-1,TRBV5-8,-,CASSLLAWGQMANTEAFF,TGTGCCAGCAGCTTGTTAGCTTGGGGGCAGATGGCGAACACTGAAGCTTTCTTT
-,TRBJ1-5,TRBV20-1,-,CSASLGAGQPQHF,TGCAGTGCTAGTCTGGGGGCTGGTCAGCCCCAGCATTTT
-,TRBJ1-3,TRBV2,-,CASSRESSGNTIYF,TGTGCCAGCAGTCGTGAGAGCTCTGGAAACACCATATATTTT
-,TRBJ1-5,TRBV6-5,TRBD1,CASRPTDRVHQPQHF,TGTGCCAGCAGACCCACCGACAGGGTCCATCAGCCCCAGCATTTT
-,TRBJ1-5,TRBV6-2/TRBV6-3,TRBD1,CASSTVTGVGNQPQHF,TGTGCCAGCAGTACGGTGACAGGGGTCGGCAATCAGCCCCAGCATTTT
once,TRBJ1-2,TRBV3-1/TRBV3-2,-,CASSQGEGLITIF,TGTGCCAGCAGCCAGGGGGAGGGGTTAATTACAATCTTC
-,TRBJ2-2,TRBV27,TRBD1,CASSLNRGSNTGELFF,TGTGCCAGCAGTCTCAACAGGGGTTCGAACACCGGGGAGCTGTTTTTT
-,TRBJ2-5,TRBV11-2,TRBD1,CASSLVGQGVETQYF,TGTGCCAGCAGCTTGGTGGGGCAGGGGGTAGAGACCCAGTACTTC
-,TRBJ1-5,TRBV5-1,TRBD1,CASSLGTGGVSNQPQHF,TGCGCCAGCAGCTTAGGGACAGGGGGCGTAAGCAATCAGCCCCAGCATTTT
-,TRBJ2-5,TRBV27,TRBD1,CASSPFGTGGQETQYF,TGTGCCAGCAGTCCATTTGGGACAGGGGGTCAAGAGACCCAGTACTTC
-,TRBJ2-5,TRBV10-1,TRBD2,CASSESNRGGTETQYF,TGCGCCAGCAGTGAGTCGAATCGGGGAGGGACGGAGACCCAGTACTTC
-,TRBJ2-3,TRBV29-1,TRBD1,CSVVGGFELRGQGGLDTQYF,TGCAGCGTTGTAGGGGGGTTCGAATTGAGGGGACAGGGTGGTCTAGATACGCAGTATTTT
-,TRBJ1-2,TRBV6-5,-,CASSPPGGANYGYTF,TGTGCCAGCAGTCCCCCGGGGGGGGCTAACTATGGCTACACCTTC
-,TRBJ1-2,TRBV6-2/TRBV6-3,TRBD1,CASSQPPGQGPGYTF,TGTGCCAGCAGCCAGCCCCCGGGACAGGGGCCCGGCTACACCTTC